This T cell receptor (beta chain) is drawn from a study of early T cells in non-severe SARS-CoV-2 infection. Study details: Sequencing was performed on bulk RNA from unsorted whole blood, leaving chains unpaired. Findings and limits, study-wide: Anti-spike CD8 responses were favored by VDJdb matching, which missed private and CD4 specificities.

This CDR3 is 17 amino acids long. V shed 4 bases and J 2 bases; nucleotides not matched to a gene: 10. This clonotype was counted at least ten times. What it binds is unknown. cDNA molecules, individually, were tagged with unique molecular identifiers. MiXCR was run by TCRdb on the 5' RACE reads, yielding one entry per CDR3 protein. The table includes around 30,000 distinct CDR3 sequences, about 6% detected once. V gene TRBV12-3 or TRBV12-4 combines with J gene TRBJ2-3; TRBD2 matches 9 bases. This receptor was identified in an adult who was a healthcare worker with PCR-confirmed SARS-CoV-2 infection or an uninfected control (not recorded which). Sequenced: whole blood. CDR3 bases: TGTGCCAGCAGTTCTTTAGGCGGGGGGGGCGACACAGATACGCAGTATTTT. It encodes CASSSLGGGGDTDTQYF.